This is a list of T cell receptor beta chains from one sample in a study of T cell responses to AZD1222 COVID-19 vaccine. Produced via immunoSEQ multiplex PCR; TCRdb's table is partial and in-frame only. This table has 180,000 or so clones, about 90% appearing once. The input for sequencing was peripheral blood, taken 28 days after the second AZD1222 dose. All receptors derive from an adult who received the AZD1222 COVID-19 vaccine. CDR3s include the opening cysteine and the closing phenylalanine or tryptophan. The D gene is left open where the match is weak. Clone size appears in some rows only: once, few, many, or a class for an expanded clone.

CDR3 protein: CASSPPVSNEQFF; CDR3 DNA: TGTGCCAGCTCACCACCGGTGTCCAATGAGCAGTTCTTC; V gene: TRBV18; J gene: TRBJ2-1; D gene: .; clone size: once
CDR3 protein: CASSYLERIGTGELFF; CDR3 DNA: TGTGCCAGCAGTTACCTCGAAAGAATTGGCACCGGGGAGCTGTTTTTT; V gene: TRBV6-5; J gene: TRBJ2-2; D gene: .; clone size: .
CDR3 protein: CASSLTGASGGLTDTQYF; CDR3 DNA: TGTGCCAGCAGCCTGACCGGGGCTAGCGGGGGGCTTACAGATACGCAGTATTTT; V gene: TRBV4-2; J gene: TRBJ2-3; D gene: TRBD2; clone size: .
CDR3 protein: CASRGQGAGDTEAFF; CDR3 DNA: TGTGCCAGCAGGGGACAGGGGGCTGGGGACACTGAAGCTTTCTTT; V gene: TRBV6-5; J gene: TRBJ1-1; D gene: TRBD1; clone size: once
CDR3 protein: CASSASGDDTEAFF; CDR3 DNA: TGCGCCAGCTCGGCCAGTGGAGATGACACTGAAGCTTTCTTT; V gene: TRBV5-1; J gene: TRBJ1-1; D gene: .; clone size: .
CDR3 protein: CASSFASGTGGYEQYF; CDR3 DNA: TGTGCCAGCAGTTTTGCTTCCGGGACAGGAGGTTACGAGCAGTACTTC; V gene: TRBV27; J gene: TRBJ2-7; D gene: TRBD1; clone size: .
CDR3 protein: CASSQGTGGTNYGYTF; CDR3 DNA: TGCGCCAGCAGCCAAGGGACAGGGGGCACTAACTATGGCTACACCTTC; V gene: TRBV4-1; J gene: TRBJ1-2; D gene: TRBD1; clone size: .
CDR3 protein: CASSYSRGGNTEAFF; CDR3 DNA: TGTGCCAGCAGTTACTCTAGGGGCGGTAACACTGAAGCTTTCTTT; V gene: TRBV6-5; J gene: TRBJ1-1; D gene: .; clone size: .
CDR3 protein: CASSYSGGWNEQFF; CDR3 DNA: TGTGCCAGCAGTTACTCAGGGGGGTGGAATGAGCAGTTCTTC; V gene: TRBV6-5; J gene: TRBJ2-1; D gene: .; clone size: once
CDR3 protein: CASAKTGVSGTEAFF; CDR3 DNA: TGTGCCAGTGCTAAGACAGGGGTCAGTGGGACTGAAGCTTTCTTT; V gene: TRBV16; J gene: TRBJ1-1; D gene: TRBD1; clone size: .
CDR3 protein: CASKRGGTDTQYF; CDR3 DNA: TGTGCCAGCAAGAGGGGGGGCACAGATACGCAGTATTTT; V gene: TRBV12-3/TRBV12-4; J gene: TRBJ2-3; D gene: .; clone size: .
CDR3 protein: CASSLREMGPGAEAFF; CDR3 DNA: TGTGCCAGCAGCTTAAGGGAGATGGGTCCGGGTGCTGAAGCTTTCTTT; V gene: TRBV7-9; J gene: TRBJ1-1; D gene: .; clone size: few
CDR3 protein: CASSQLTGLEGGYNQPQHF; CDR3 DNA: TGTGCCAGCAGCCAATTGACGGGTTTGGAGGGAGGGTACAATCAGCCCCAGCATTTT; V gene: TRBV4-2; J gene: TRBJ1-5; D gene: .; clone size: .
CDR3 protein: CASSRGQSNQPQHF; CDR3 DNA: TGTGCCAGTAGTAGGGGACAGAGCAATCAGCCCCAGCATTTT; V gene: TRBV19; J gene: TRBJ1-5; D gene: TRBD1; clone size: .
CDR3 protein: CASSLGDWQGGYEQYF; CDR3 DNA: TGTGCCAGCAGCTTGGGGGATTGGCAGGGAGGTTACGAGCAGTACTTC; V gene: TRBV7-2; J gene: TRBJ2-7; D gene: .; clone size: few
CDR3 protein: CASSPYTPGPYTDTQYF; CDR3 DNA: TGTGCCAGCAGCCCCTACACCCCGGGACCGTACACAGATACGCAGTATTTT; V gene: TRBV6-4; J gene: TRBJ2-3; D gene: .; clone size: .
CDR3 protein: CSSGVSETQYF; CDR3 DNA: TGCAGCTCGGGCGTTTCGGAGACCCAGTACTTC; V gene: TRBV20-1; J gene: TRBJ2-5; D gene: .; clone size: .
CDR3 protein: CASSYTPGEETEAFF; CDR3 DNA: TGTGCCAGCAGTTACACTCCGGGGGAGGAGACTGAAGCTTTCTTT; V gene: TRBV6-5; J gene: TRBJ1-1; D gene: .; clone size: .
CDR3 protein: CASSLMGFATGANVLTF; CDR3 DNA: TGTGCCAGCAGCTTGATGGGGTTTGCCACTGGGGCCAACGTCCTGACTTTC; V gene: TRBV5-4; J gene: TRBJ2-6; D gene: .; clone size: .
CDR3 protein: CASSLNRGVGGTQYF; CDR3 DNA: TGTGCCAGCAGTTTAAACAGGGGGGTAGGGGGTACGCAGTATTTT; V gene: TRBV27; J gene: TRBJ2-3; D gene: TRBD1; clone size: .
CDR3 protein: CASRSPGQGSRNYGYTF; CDR3 DNA: TGTGCCAGCAGATCTCCGGGACAGGGGAGTCGTAACTATGGCTACACCTTC; V gene: TRBV5-8; J gene: TRBJ1-2; D gene: TRBD1; clone size: .
CDR3 protein: CAWREGPGELFF; CDR3 DNA: TGTGCCTGGCGCGAGGGACCCGGGGAGCTGTTTTTT; V gene: TRBV30; J gene: TRBJ2-2; D gene: .; clone size: .
CDR3 protein: CASSPGTGLYTQYF; CDR3 DNA: TGTGCCAGCAGCCCTGGGACAGGGTTATATACGCAGTATTTT; V gene: TRBV14; J gene: TRBJ2-3; D gene: TRBD1; clone size: .
CDR3 protein: CARGGRGAYEQYF; CDR3 DNA: TGTGCCCGGGGGGGGAGAGGGGCCTACGAGCAGTACTTC; V gene: TRBV6-9; J gene: TRBJ2-7; D gene: TRBD2; clone size: .
CDR3 protein: CSASFAPVYGYTF; CDR3 DNA: TGCAGTGCTAGTTTCGCCCCGGTCTATGGCTACACCTTC; V gene: TRBV20-1; J gene: TRBJ1-2; D gene: .; clone size: once
CDR3 protein: CASSLFPGQPLTNYGYTF; CDR3 DNA: TGTGCCAGCAGCCTTTTCCCGGGACAGCCTTTGACTAACTATGGCTACACCTTC; V gene: TRBV5-4; J gene: TRBJ1-2; D gene: TRBD1; clone size: .
CDR3 protein: CASSLAGLAVSQPGANVLTF; CDR3 DNA: TGTGCCAGCAGCTTAGCGGGACTAGCGGTCTCACAGCCTGGGGCCAACGTCCTGACTTTC; V gene: TRBV7-2; J gene: TRBJ2-6; D gene: TRBD2; clone size: once
CDR3 protein: CASTNREIGNQPQHF; CDR3 DNA: TGTGCCAGCACCAACAGGGAGATTGGCAATCAGCCCCAGCATTTT; V gene: TRBV2; J gene: TRBJ1-5; D gene: .; clone size: .
CDR3 protein: CASSFQGDSTEAFF; CDR3 DNA: TGTGCCAGCAGTTTCCAGGGGGATAGCACTGAAGCTTTCTTT; V gene: TRBV27; J gene: TRBJ1-1; D gene: TRBD1; clone size: .
CDR3 protein: CASRGADPRHYNEQFF; CDR3 DNA: TGTGCCAGCAGGGGGGCTGATCCGAGGCACTACAATGAGCAGTTCTTC; V gene: TRBV28; J gene: TRBJ2-1; D gene: .; clone size: .
CDR3 protein: CASSFDRGFTEAFF; CDR3 DNA: TGTGCCAGCAGTTTCGACAGGGGGTTTACTGAAGCTTTCTTT; V gene: TRBV27; J gene: TRBJ1-1; D gene: TRBD1; clone size: .
CDR3 protein: CSVGRELETQYF; CDR3 DNA: TGCAGCGTTGGGAGGGAGCTCGAGACCCAGTACTTC; V gene: TRBV29-1; J gene: TRBJ2-5; D gene: .; clone size: .
CDR3 protein: CATSDTRGGQFLHTGELFF; CDR3 DNA: TGTGCCACCAGTGACACGCGGGGGGGGCAATTCCTACACACCGGGGAGCTGTTTTTT; V gene: TRBV24-1; J gene: TRBJ2-2; D gene: TRBD2; clone size: .
CDR3 protein: CASRGQGSYGYTF; CDR3 DNA: TGTGCCAGCAGGGGGCAGGGTAGCTATGGCTACACCTTC; V gene: TRBV2; J gene: TRBJ1-2; D gene: .; clone size: .
CDR3 protein: CASKGRTGDSPLHF; CDR3 DNA: TGTGCCAGTAAGGGGCGGACAGGGGATTCACCCCTCCACTTT; V gene: TRBV19; J gene: TRBJ1-6; D gene: TRBD1; clone size: .
CDR3 protein: CASSRSSGGPTGELFF; CDR3 DNA: TGCGCCAGCAGCCGTTCGTCGGGGGGCCCCACCGGGGAGCTGTTTTTT; V gene: TRBV5-1; J gene: TRBJ2-2; D gene: .; clone size: .
CDR3 protein: CASSYFRQGAGYGYTF; CDR3 DNA: TGTGCCAGCAGTTACTTTAGACAGGGGGCAGGCTATGGCTACACCTTC; V gene: TRBV6-5; J gene: TRBJ1-2; D gene: TRBD1; clone size: .
CDR3 protein: CASSLDGRESYEQYF; CDR3 DNA: TGTGCCAGCAGCCTCGATGGCAGGGAGTCCTACGAGCAGTACTTC; V gene: TRBV5-5; J gene: TRBJ2-7; D gene: .; clone size: once
CDR3 protein: CSATGLYEQYF; CDR3 DNA: TGCAGTGCTACGGGACTCTACGAGCAGTACTTC; V gene: TRBV20-1; J gene: TRBJ2-7; D gene: .; clone size: .
CDR3 protein: CASSSGRFQAFF; CDR3 DNA: TGTGCCAGCAGTTCCGGGAGATTTCAAGCTTTCTTT; V gene: TRBV27; J gene: TRBJ1-1; D gene: .; clone size: .
CDR3 protein: CASSAWEYVAYEQYF; CDR3 DNA: TGTGCCAGCAGCGCCTGGGAATATGTAGCCTACGAGCAGTACTTC; V gene: TRBV6-5; J gene: TRBJ2-7; D gene: .; clone size: .
CDR3 protein: CASSQERGTGGLISTITVQYF; CDR3 DNA: TGCGCCAGCAGCCAAGAAAGGGGGACAGGGGGCTTAATTTCCACCATAACCGTCCAGTACTTC; V gene: TRBV4-1; J gene: TRBJ2-5; D gene: TRBD1; clone size: .
CDR3 protein: CASSLGLPMNTEAFF; CDR3 DNA: TGTGCCAGCTCACTGGGTCTTCCGATGAACACTGAAGCTTTCTTT; V gene: TRBV18; J gene: TRBJ1-1; D gene: .; clone size: .
CDR3 protein: CASRKGGSGNTIYF; CDR3 DNA: TGTGCCAGCAGGAAAGGGGGTAGTGGAAACACCATATATTTT; V gene: TRBV5-4; J gene: TRBJ1-3; D gene: .; clone size: once
CDR3 protein: CASSLISGRTTYEQYF; CDR3 DNA: TGTGCCAGCAGTTTAATTTCGGGACGGACTACCTACGAGCAGTACTTC; V gene: TRBV28; J gene: TRBJ2-7; D gene: .; clone size: .